This T cell receptor beta chain was recovered during a study of T-cell memory formation after mild COVID-19 (dated by TCRdb to the early 2020s). Describing the broader study: Most TCR sequence clusters were specific to one of the two donors. Longitudinal TCRalpha and TCRbeta repertoire sequencing tracked T-cell clones expanding and contracting after mild COVID-19 in two donors. Two young, previously healthy adult volunteers made up the cohort, one male and one female. Overall study results and their limits: Contracting CD4+ clones appeared mostly in the CM and EM memory subsets, whereas CD8+ clones were enriched in EMRA. Balanced CD4/CD8 phenotypes were observed for clones contracting from day 15 to 85, whereas a bias towards CD4+ was observed for a second wave of clones expanding from day 15 to 37. Some responding clones were detected in pre-infection memory, suggesting pre-existing cross-reactive memory T cells joined the SARS-CoV-2 response. Only two mild cases were covered in the study, and larger cohorts including severe cases with pre-infection samples were considered necessary. SARS-CoV-2 specificity of the second-wave clones peaking on day 37 was not confirmed.

TCRdb records Illumina NovaSeq 6000 as the sequencer. cDNA libraries for TCRalpha and TCRbeta were prepared by 5'RACE using constant-segment primers, with sample barcodes and unique molecular identifiers added. RNA was extracted from every sample with Trizol reagent. Amplification of the libraries took two PCR steps, and the second step added a second sample barcode plus Illumina TruSeq adapters. The libraries were sequenced on an Illumina NovaSeq using 2 x 150 bp paired-end reads. As for how the authors treated the data: The reads were demultiplexed and collapsed into UMI-guided consensus sequences using migec v1.2.7. Using mixcr v2.1.11, the UMI consensuses were aligned to TRA and TRB V and J templates and assembled into clonotypes. Expanded or contracted clonotypes were those called significant by both edgeR and NoisET, with noise models trained on biological replicates. For edgeR calls, the cutoffs were a false discovery rate-adjusted p below 0.01 and a log2 fold-change threshold of 1. As an exploratory analysis of dynamics, max-normalized trajectories of the 1000 most abundant clonotypes were examined with PCA combined with hierarchical clustering. Separately sequenced CD4+ and CD8+ repertoires were used to assign a CD4 or CD8 phenotype to each responding clone. TCRdb trimmed public reads at Q25 via fastp, called clones via MiXCR and kept in-frame beta chains. Rows with a matching CDR3 protein are joined into one entry that keeps the most common DNA and genes. TCRdb, rather than the study authors, made the V and J calls. Recorded for this sample are about 49,000 distinct CDR3 sequences; roughly 27% of them occurred a single time. The ten largest account for 40% to 50% of the sample.

This clonotype has a count of ten or more. The clone's antigen remains unknown. Base qualities are not at hand, and no much larger clone is one base apart. From its cysteine to its phenylalanine, the CDR3 spans 14 amino acids. Only the CDR3 region is kept as DNA, spanning 42 bases read in frame from base 1. V is cut by 3 bases and J by 1 base, and the space between the germline ends is 8 bases. Per the germline V gene, SGHTA is the CDR1 and FQGNSA is the CDR2. Ficoll-Paque density gradient centrifugation was the method used to isolate PBMCs. This clonotype was obtained from a man between 18 and 35 years old who had mild COVID-19 (a few samples of this study predate the infection). The sample titles of this study are shuffled in the database, so cell type and time point are left out; the donor was told from shared clones. The chain links TRBV7-2 with TRBJ2-3, with no confident D gene call. The sample was PBMCs or a T cell subset sorted from them (not recorded which). The nucleotide sequence reads TGTGCCAGCAGCTTGCTCCGGGGCACAGATACGCAGTATTTT. Its amino acids are CASSLLRGTDTQYF.